The entry that follows covers one T cell receptor (beta chain) sequence. Method: immunoSEQ multiplex PCR; TCRdb's copy keeps in-frame clones and lacks some. The repertoire includes about 150,000 clones, roughly 94% of them detected once, and approximately 14% sits in the top ten. Trimming took off 7 bases at V and 1 base at J, with 4 bases between the two ends. CDR3 length: 10 amino acids. In germline, CDR1 is SQVTM, CDR2 ANQGSEA. The sample belongs to a study of control samples from healthy donors and cancer patients. The sample was PBMCs. This chain uses TRBV29-1 with TRBJ1-1; unclear D gene. The sequence derives from a man aged 55 to 70 with colorectal cancer. CDR3 DNA sequence: TGCAGCGGCCAGAACACTGAAGCTTTCTTT. This gives the protein CSGQNTEAFF.